The 2 T cell receptor beta chains below were found in one sample sequenced in a study of T cells after yellow fever vaccination. TCRdb ran MiXCR on the 5' RACE reads and lists one entry per CDR3 protein. The top ten clones hold approximately 42% of a sample with some 73,000 distinct CDR3 sequences, 7.7% of them seen once. The sample was CD8+ T cells sorted from PBMCs, taken on the day of the yellow fever booster vaccination. The receptors shown here come from a man aged 25-40 years who received the YFV17D yellow fever vaccine.

The chain uses TRBV20-1 and TRBJ2-1; 7 bases agree with TRBD1. The CDR3 length is 13 residues. The germline V gene has CDR1 DFQATT and CDR2 SNEGSKA (reference sequence). J gave up 5 bases and V 0 bases, and 1 base lay outside the gene matches. CDR3 nucleotide sequence: TGCAGTGCTAGAGACAGGGGGAACAATGAGCAGTTCTTC. Translating gives CSARDRGNNEQFF.

The chain carries TRBV4-3 and TRBJ2-5, with a possible D match to TRBD2 (5 bases). The germline gives CDR1 LGHNA, CDR2 YSLEER. V was pared by 0 bases and J by 5 bases, with 7 bases between. The CDR3 totals 13 residues. The DNA for the CDR3 is TGCGCCAGCAGCCAAGAAGGCGGGGAGACCCAGTACTTC. It is translated as CASSQEGGETQYF.